This T cell receptor beta chain was identified in a study of shared clonotypes between healthy human individuals (dated by TCRdb to about 2020). With respect to the entire study: The cohort comprised a couple of women and a few men aged 18 to 49 years. For each donor, CD4 naive and CD4 memory were each run on three plates, CD8 naive on two plates, and CD8 memory on one plate. The study deeply sequenced blood TCR repertoires of about five healthy adults to estimate repertoire size and the extent of clonotype sharing between individuals. Libraries were prepared and TCR repertoires were sequenced by different laboratories using diverse techniques, in order to increase sequencing depth and limit assay-specific biases. Between about 0.94 and 8.9 billion PBMCs per donor were obtained by leukapheresis.

Using the deep immunoSEQ assay, TCR CDR3 regions were amplified from genomic DNA by multiplex PCR. Extracted genomic DNA from each cell subset was spread evenly across all wells of several immunoSEQ 96-well plates, with each plate serving as a replicate. For sorted subsets, around 200 ng genomic DNA, equal to approximately 30,000 T cell genomes, was loaded into each replicate PCR. Purified libraries were measured with a Qubit 3.0 fluorometer, size-checked on a Bioanalyzer 2100, and measured again with the KAPA Library Quantification kit. Every immunoSEQ 96-well plate was sequenced on a dedicated single-read 150-cycle Illumina NextSeq 550 flow cell. As for the original processing: Because only junctional sequences without quality scores were contained in the immunoSEQ output, filtering matching that applied to full-length reads could not be performed. To assign V/J genes and CDR3, sequences were annotated against IMGT germline references using PyIR, a Python wrapper for IgBLAST v1.9. Reads were filtered out if the reads had weak V/J assignments (E-value above 1e-6), no CDR3, stop codons, out-of-frame junctions, or ambiguous translated residues. V3J clonotypes were defined as sequences sharing an identical inferred V gene, J gene, and CDR3 amino acid sequence. Percentage overlap between repertoires was calculated by dividing the number of shared unique clonotypes by the size of the smaller repertoire. Three approaches were used to assess repertoire richness: RTK rarefaction, the Chao1 estimator, and Recon v2.1 estimates of unobserved clonotypes. Generation probabilities were computed with OLGA for all TCRbeta clonotypes obtained by the gDNA method from four donors. Drawn from immuneACCESS, this table holds only the in-frame rearrangements with V and J called that TCRdb kept. Clones are partly lost; checked studies trace under half to an unresolved V gene and leave the rest unexplained. Clonal size and the V and J genes are those of that table, whereas D and trimming came from the DNA. Within this sample are around 2.5 million clones, with more than 85% of them counted one time only. 0.35% to 0.45% of the sample is in the top ten clones.

Results and caveats for the whole study, not just this receptor: Because the study included only a small number of donors, the genetic and exposure-history diversity represented was limited. Even with the large sequencing depth, rarefaction of the sorted-subset datasets indicated that sequencing was incomplete. Pairwise subsampling indicated that sequencing depth was expected to affect the degree of clonotype sharing among donors. Higher generation probabilities were observed for clonotypes shared by all four sorted-subset donors than for non-shared clonotypes. When a few donors were compared, the shared fraction of clonotypes was roughly 4.8% for naive CD4, 3% to 4% for naive CD8, 2.3% for memory CD4, and 0.35% to 0.4% for memory CD8. Sampling was restricted to blood, and TCR repertoires in tissue are likely to differ from TCR repertoires in blood. Estimated clonotype richness was generally larger for naive than for memory subsets.

From the germline V gene, CDR1 is MGHRA and CDR2 is YSYEKL. The CDR3 runs 15 residues from the cysteine to the phenylalanine. Of all the DNA, just the CDR3 is kept, 45 bases in frame from base 1. V trim: 1 base; J trim: 5 bases; unmatched bases: 5. Healthy HIV-negative adults with no recently reported acute infections or vaccinations were included as donors. Every donor was a Caucasian adult residing in Nashville, Tennessee, USA. CD4+ T cells were enriched by magnetic negative selection, after which naive cells were positively selected on CD45RA and the negative fraction was taken as the memory subset. Blood was obtained by leukapheresis, after which PBMCs were separated by Ficoll-Histopaque density gradient centrifugation and cryopreserved in liquid nitrogen vapor phase. Analytical flow cytometry was used to check the purity and quantity of every magnetically sorted T cell population. Each sorted fraction had its genomic DNA isolated and then quantified by UV absorbance on a Nanodrop 2000c.

Turning to this clone: What this receptor recognizes is not known. The record has no base qualities; no much larger clone is one base away.

The rearrangement combines TRBV4-1 with TRBJ1-5, with 7 middle bases fitting TRBD1. The sequence was collected from a young man in good health. Some clones in this sample may be carry-over from other donors' samples. The specimen was naive CD4+ T cells from PBMCs. Reading the label with the study, this specimen's cell subset or site is: CD45RA+ positively selected. The CDR3 sequence is CASSQGRDRDQPQHF. In nucleotide form, the sequence is TGCGCCAGCAGCCAAGGGAGGGACAGAGATCAGCCCCAGCATTTT.